Listed below are T cell receptor beta chains from one sample, sequenced in a study of Ad26.COV2.S vaccination and SARS-CoV-2 variants. Some clones are missing from TCRdb's copy, which holds only in-frame ones; the method was immunoSEQ multiplex PCR. The sample carries 87,000 or so clones, more than 65% recorded once. The material was peripheral blood, obtained after recovery from COVID-19. These receptors all come from a human donor who had recovered from COVID-19. Both conserved end residues are part of each CDR3. The D gene is left open where the match is weak. Some rows have no size entry. The others give once, few or many, or a class for an expanded clone.

J	size	V	D	CDR3	DNA
TRBJ2-3	NA	TRBV5-1	TRBD2	CASSPSGSTDTQYF	TGCGCCAGCAGCCCTAGCGGGAGCACAGATACGCAGTATTTT
TRBJ1-4	NA	TRBV5-4	NA	CASRSGASEKLFF	TGTGCCAGCAGATCCGGGGCAAGTGAAAAACTGTTTTTT
TRBJ2-6	NA	TRBV6-2/TRBV6-3	TRBD1	CASSYLGQSFSSGANVLTF	TGTGCCAGCAGTTACTTGGGACAGTCCTTTAGCTCTGGGGCCAACGTCCTGACTTTC
TRBJ1-1	NA	TRBV29-1	NA	CSVEQETARNTEAFF	TGCAGCGTTGAACAGGAGACAGCGCGGAACACTGAAGCTTTCTTT
TRBJ2-5	once	TRBV4-1	NA	CASSQDPGLETQYF	TGCGCCAGCAGCCAAGATCCAGGGTTGGAGACCCAGTACTTC
TRBJ2-5	NA	TRBV12-3/TRBV12-4	NA	CASSFSETQYF	TGTGCCAGCAGTTTTTCGGAGACCCAGTACTTC
TRBJ2-7	once	TRBV25-1	NA	CASSEWGGGSTYEQYF	TGTGCCAGCAGTGAATGGGGGGGCGGGAGTACCTACGAGCAGTACTTC
TRBJ2-2	NA	TRBV7-9	TRBD2	CASSPIPTLAERNTGELFF	TGTGCCAGCAGCCCTATCCCTACTCTAGCGGAGCGGAACACCGGGGAGCTGTTTTTT
TRBJ2-3	NA	TRBV3-1/TRBV3-2	NA	CASRRGGADTQYF	TGTGCCAGCAGAAGGGGGGGCGCAGATACGCAGTATTTT
TRBJ2-2	NA	TRBV29-1	NA	CSVAGDGTGELFF	TGCAGCGTTGCAGGGGATGGGACCGGGGAGCTGTTTTTT